This T cell receptor (beta chain) was observed in a study of blood T cell repertoires in COVID-19. On the study more broadly: Whether acute or convalescent, the COVID-19 samples came from the United States, Italy and Spain.

V was pared by 5 bases and J by 1 base, with 6 bases between. Looked up from germline, CDR1 is LGHNT and CDR2 is FRNRAP. This CDR3 has 14 residues. Source study methods: Estimation of nucleated cell counts was performed using reference gene primer amplification. Libraries were prepared by immunoSEQ multiplex PCR; TCRdb keeps only in-frame clonotypes and omits some of them. V and J calls and clone size are as listed in that table; D and trimming were resolved from the DNA. The top ten clones hold about 10% of a sample with about 150,000 clones, 82% of them seen once. This TCR was recovered from a woman over 75 with active or convalescent COVID-19. Material for sequencing was peripheral blood. The V and J genes are TRBV12-5 and TRBJ2-6; possibly TRBD1 for D (5 bases). The CDR3 reads CASGPGSGANVLTF. DNA of the CDR3: TGTGCTAGTGGTCCAGGGTCTGGGGCCAACGTCCTGACTTTC.